Shown below are 26 T cell receptor beta chains from a single sample sequenced in a study of T cells in Graves' hyperthyroidism and ophthalmopathy (dated by TCRdb to between 2018 and 2020). Receptors were amplified or captured by multiplex PCR. This sample was sequenced with an Illumina HiSeq 2000. The TCR beta CDR3 regions were amplified from the RNA transcripts. For the first round of RT-PCR on the TCR CDR3, the HTBI primer set was used together with the Qiagen OneStep RT-PCR kit. TCRdb redid the processing of the public reads, applying fastp at Q25 and MiXCR, and retained in-frame beta chains. Each record represents a unique CDR3 protein, reported with the most common genes and DNA among its rows. The sample table records 550,000 to 700,000 distinct CDR3 sequences; 46% of these occur just once. About 20% of the sample is held by the ten biggest clonotypes. The sample comprised peripheral blood or thyroid tissue (not recorded which). The receptors come from an adult woman with Graves' disease, either hyperthyroidism or ophthalmopathy (not recorded which).

The chain is built from TRBV29-1 and TRBJ2-7; D is possibly TRBD1 (5 bases). Germline V gene data show CDR1 as SQVTM and CDR2 as ANQGSEA. The CDR3 loop spans 13 amino acids. Trimming took 4 bases from V and 2 from J, leaving 12 bases between them. The CDR3 DNA reads TGCAGCGTTGGGTTGACAGCAGCCTACGAGCAGTACTTC. Translated: CSVGLTAAYEQYF.

CDR3 amino acids: CASSPLLAGLVETQYF. CDR3 coding DNA: TGTGCCAGCAGCCCTCTCCTAGCGGGGCTCGTCGAGACCCAGTACTTC. This chain connects TRBV7-8 to TRBJ2-5; 9 bases match TRBD2. The V and J ends lost 5 bases and 5 bases, in that order; junction bases with no gene match: 12. This CDR3 has 16 residues. Germline V gene sequence: CDR1 SGHVS, CDR2 FQNEAQ.

This clonotype was picked up a small number of times. The V call is TRBV29-1, the J call TRBJ2-7; 8 nucleotides match TRBD1. V dropped 4 bases and J dropped 4; count of bases not matched to a gene: 9. Germline CDR1 reads SQVTM; CDR2 reads ANQGSEA. The CDR3 loop spans 14 amino acids. The CDR3 spells CSVVTGVGGYEQYF. CDR3 coding DNA: TGCAGCGTTGTGACAGGGGTCGGAGGTTACGAGCAGTACTTC.

This clonotype was counted at least ten times. V usage is TRBV6-5 and J usage is TRBJ1-2; 10 positions match TRBD1. The CDR3 extends over 17 amino acids. J lost 0 bases, V lost 0 bases, and 4 bases had no gene match. The germline gives CDR1 MNHEY, CDR2 SVGAGI. CDR3 loop: CASSYSGQGLTNYGYTF. CDR3 coding DNA: TGTGCCAGCAGTTACTCGGGACAGGGGCTGACTAACTATGGCTACACCTTC.

The chain employs TRBV27 and TRBJ1-2; D uncertain. CDR1 and CDR2 (germline): MNHEY, SMNVEV (reference sequence). The CDR3 sequence is 15 residues long. V was shortened by 2 bases and J by 2 bases, with 12 bases between the two germline ends. The CDR3 bases are TGTGCCAGCAGTTTAGTCACGAATGGGAACTATGGCTACACCTTC. Amino acid sequence: CASSLVTNGNYGYTF.

This chain links TRBV27 with TRBJ2-5; 10 bases are a match to TRBD1. V was pared by 6 bases and J by 4 bases, with 8 bases of the junction left unmatched. Germline V gives CDR1 MNHEY, CDR2 SMNVEV (reference sequence). This CDR3 is 15 amino acids long. The CDR3 coding sequence is TGTGCCAGCAGCCCCAGGGGACAGGGGCCAGAGACCCAGTACTTC. Translated, it gives CASSPRGQGPETQYF.

Many counts were recorded for this clonotype. The chain couples TRBV7-8 to TRBJ1-2; possibly TRBD1 for D (6 bases). The CDR3 length is 14 residues. The ends were cut back, 0 bases at V and 6 bases at J, with 11 bases in the middle. Germline-derived CDR1 and CDR2 are SGHVS and FQNEAQ. CDR3 DNA sequence: TGTGCCAGCAGCTTAGCATACTCAGGGGATGGCTACACCTTC. Translating gives CASSLAYSGDGYTF.

This clonotype has a count of ten or more. The CDR3 region is CASRGQGLYNSPLHF. CDR3 in DNA: TGTGCCAGTAGGGGACAGGGGTTATATAATTCACCCCTCCACTTT. The gene calls are TRBV19 and TRBJ1-6, with 10 bases lining up with TRBD1. The ends lost 6 bases at V and 4 bases at J; junction bases unmatched: 3. Germline CDR1 LNHDA, CDR2 SQIVND (reference sequence). The CDR3 length is 15 residues.

This clonotype was counted ten times or more. The genes are TRBV5-1 and TRBJ2-2; D is uncertain. V was clipped by 4 bases and J by 8 bases, with 18 bases between them. There are 15 residues in the CDR3. CDR1 is SGHRS, CDR2 YFSETQ, per germline. The CDR3 DNA reads TGCGCCAGCAGCGTTACTCCCAACTTCGGGGGGGAGCTGTTTTTT. Protein: CASSVTPNFGGELFF.

The chain recombines TRBV10-3 with TRBJ2-5; D perhaps matches TRBD1 (5 bases). The CDR3 covers 13 residues. Germline V gene lookup returns CDR1 ENHRY and CDR2 SYGVKD. The CDR3 DNA sequence: TGTGCTAGAGGAACGGACATCTCGGAGACCCAGTACTTC. Translation gives CARGTDISETQYF.

This chain joins TRBV10-3 and TRBJ1-6; D is perhaps TRBD1 (5 bases). Deletions cut 3 bases from V and 8 bases from J, with 11 bases between. The CDR3 contains 14 residues. From germline, CDR1 is ENHRY and CDR2 SYGVKD. CDR3 sequence: CAISDLRADSPLHF. In DNA form, the CDR3 reads TGTGCCATCAGTGACCTCAGGGCCGATTCACCCCTCCACTTT.

The gene calls are TRBV5-1 and TRBJ1-6; a weak D match, TRBD1 (5 bases). Germline loops: CDR1 SGHRS, CDR2 YFSETQ. This CDR3 is built from 14 residues. Trimming pared 2 bases from V and 9 bases from J, leaving 12 bases between. The CDR3 DNA reads as TGCGCCAGCAGCTTCGACAGCGGGGGTTCACCCCTCCACTTT. This translates into CASSFDSGGSPLHF.

The CDR3 coding sequence is TGTGCCATCAGTGACCAGGGGCAGCCCCTCTACTTC. This sequence encodes CAISDQGQPLYF. The J gene is TRBJ2-5, the V gene TRBV10-3, with D tentatively TRBD1 (6 bases). Between the trimmed V and J ends, which lost 3 bases and 14 bases, there was a span of 16 bases. This CDR3 has 12 residues. Germline assignment: CDR1 ENHRY and CDR2 SYGVKD.

This clonotype was seen repeatedly, ten times or more. The chain recombines TRBV6-5 with TRBJ2-7; unclear D gene. Trimming took 6 bases from V and 5 from J, leaving 17 bases between them. This CDR3 is 14 amino acids long. CDR1 and CDR2 (germline): MNHEY, SVGAGI. The CDR3 region is CASSTRRAQHEQYF. The CDR3 coding sequence is TGTGCCAGCAGCACCCGACGGGCTCAGCACGAGCAGTACTTC.

Ten or more counts support this clonotype. This chain links TRBV10-3 with TRBJ1-4; D uncertain. The length of the CDR3 is 14 residues. V was cut by 10 bases and J by 8 bases, with 20 bases left in between. CDR1 ENHRY and CDR2 SYGVKD come from the germline V gene. This CDR3 is CATRSLDLGEKLFF. CDR3 nucleotide sequence: TGTGCCACCCGGAGTCTGGACCTTGGGGAAAAACTGTTTTTT.

This chain connects TRBV5-6 to TRBJ1-1; D is possibly TRBD1 (5 bases). The CDR3 loop spans 14 amino acids. V was cut by 4 bases and J by 4 bases, with 14 bases left in between. Germline V gene data show CDR1 as SGHDT and CDR2 as YYEEEE. The CDR3 DNA reads as TGTGCCAGCAGCAAGGGTCGGGGGTCCACTGAAGCTTTCTTT. This encodes CASSKGRGSTEAFF.

As for this clonotype: The CDR3 carries no conserved terminal phenylalanine or tryptophan, so it likely arises from a read error. The DNA is left out, because the CDR3 cannot be placed on it with certainty; the CDR3 is given as TCRdb lists it. This sequence joins TRBV20-1 and TRBJ2-5; the D call TRBD2 from the table was never checked on the DNA. Germline CDR1 is DFQATT and CDR2 is SNEGSKA (reference sequence). The CDR3 adds up to 14 amino acids, both ends counted. The CDR3 loop is CSAREGIAGELFTS.

In this sample, this clonotype turned up a few times. This chain links TRBV5-1 with TRBJ2-7; no reliable D call. V lost 0 bases and J 6 bases, leaving 22 bases between the germline ends. Germline-derived CDR1 and CDR2 are SGHRS and YFSETQ. This CDR3 is built from 17 residues. The CDR3 nucleotides read TGCGCCAGCAGCTTGGTAGGGTTGGCGAATAGAATACGCGAGCAGTACTTC. Translated, it gives CASSLVGLANRIREQYF.

This clonotype was found a few times. The CDR3 protein is CATSSLAKQYF. In DNA form, the CDR3 reads TGTGCCACCAGCAGCCTAGCCAAGCAGTACTTC. The J gene is TRBJ2-7, the V gene TRBV15; D is possibly TRBD2 (5 bases). The CDR3 is 11 amino acids. The V end was cut by 3 bases, the J end by 8 bases, with 8 bases between. Germline assignment: CDR1 LNHNV and CDR2 YYDKDF (reference sequence). Complete variable domain (other parts from reference TRBV15 and TRBJ2-7): DAMVIQNPRYQVTQFGKPVTLSCSQTLNHNVMYWYQQKSSQAPKLLFHYYDKDFNNEADTPDNFQSRRPNTSFCFLDIRSPGLGDTAMYLCATSSLAKQYFGPGTRLTVT.

This clonotype appeared many times. The rearrangement links TRBV11-2 to TRBJ2-5; either TRBD1 or TRBD2 may fit D (5 bases each). V lost 4 bases and J lost 5, with 14 bases in between. The CDR3 contains 14 residues. Germline V CDR1 and CDR2: SGHAT, FQNNGV. The CDR3 loop reads CASSSQLGVETQYF. CDR3 sequence (DNA): TGTGCCAGCAGCTCCCAGCTGGGGGTTGAGACCCAGTACTTC.

This clonotype was counted ten times or more. V is TRBV11-2 and J is TRBJ2-7; 10 bases line up with TRBD2. With 4 bases clipped from V and 4 bases from J, the junction kept 7 bases outside the gene matches. Germline V gives CDR1 SGHAT, CDR2 FQNNGV. This CDR3 contains 15 residues. The CDR3 DNA is TGTGCCAGCAGCTCCCAAGCGGGAGGGTTTTACGAGCAGTACTTC. It yields the protein CASSSQAGGFYEQYF.

V gene TRBV24-1 combines with J gene TRBJ2-5; 10 bases align to TRBD2. Germline lookup yields CDR1 KGHDR and CDR2 SFDVKD. J lost 6 bases, V lost 3 bases, and 9 bases had no gene match. The CDR3 totals 16 residues. The CDR3 DNA reads as TGTGCCACCAGTGATCTGAGCGGGAGGGCCTCGCAGACCCAGTACTTC. This sequence encodes CATSDLSGRASQTQYF.

A few counts support this clonotype. The chain is built from TRBV30 and TRBJ2-5; perhaps TRBD1 as D (6 bases). This CDR3 is 15 amino acids long. CDR1 and CDR2 from the germline V gene are GTSNPN and SVGIG (reference sequence). Trimming shortened V by 4 bases and J by 1 base, and 16 bases separated the two germline ends. CDR3 nucleotide sequence: TGTGCCTGGACTAACCTGGGGGCCCTCCAAGAGACCCAGTACTTC. Residues: CAWTNLGALQETQYF. The complete variable domain, with remaining parts taken from reference TRBV30 and TRBJ2-5, reads SQTIHQWPATLVQPVGSPLSLECTVEGTSNPNLYWYRQAAGRGLQLLFYSVGIGQISSEVPQNLSASRPQDRQFILSSKKLLLSDSGFYLCAWTNLGALQETQYFGPGTRLLVL.

The chain employs TRBV28 and TRBJ2-5; a possible D gene is TRBD2 (6 bases). The germline V and J ends were trimmed by 4 bases and 7 bases, with 22 bases remaining between them. Looked up from germline, CDR1 is MDHEN and CDR2 is SYDVKM. The CDR3 covers 16 residues. The CDR3 is CASSSGGSTWRGTQYF. CDR3 bases: TGTGCCAGCAGTTCGGGCGGATCAACCTGGCGGGGGACCCAGTACTTC.

This clonotype was seen at least ten times. The chain combines TRBV19 with TRBJ2-2; D is perhaps TRBD1 (6 bases). The CDR3 loop spans 14 amino acids. Trimming removed 4 bases from V and 4 bases from J, with 10 bases in between. Germline V gene sequence: CDR1 LNHDA, CDR2 SQIVND (reference sequence). The CDR3 coding sequence is TGTGCCAGTAGTACCGACAGGTTCACCGGGGAGCTGTTTTTT. This codes for CASSTDRFTGELFF.

The gene calls are TRBV7-9 and TRBJ2-3; possible D gene TRBD2, 5 bases. This CDR3 has 16 amino acids. V was clipped by 1 base and J by 3 bases, with 14 bases between them. The germline V gene has CDR1 SEHNR and CDR2 FQNEAQ (reference sequence). The CDR3 region is CASSLVVVRGTDTQYF. CDR3 DNA sequence: TGTGCCAGCAGCTTAGTGGTGGTCCGGGGAACAGATACGCAGTATTTT.